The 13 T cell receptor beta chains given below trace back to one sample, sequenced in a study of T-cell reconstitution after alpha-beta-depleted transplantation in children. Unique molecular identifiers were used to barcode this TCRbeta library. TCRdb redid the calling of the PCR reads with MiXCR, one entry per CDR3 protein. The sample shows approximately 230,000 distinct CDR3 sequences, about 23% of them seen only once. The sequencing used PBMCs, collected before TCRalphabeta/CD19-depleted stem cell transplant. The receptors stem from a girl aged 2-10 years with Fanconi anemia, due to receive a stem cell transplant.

CDR3 nucleotide sequence: TGCGCCAGCAGTGAAGTGGTCGGGGCAGATACGCAGTATTTT. Translation: CASSEVVGADTQYF. This chain joins TRBV10-2 and TRBJ2-3; a weak D match, TRBD2 (5 bases). CDR1 is WSHSY, CDR2 SAAADI, per germline. Trimming took off 3 bases at V and 4 bases at J, with 11 bases between the two ends. The CDR3 length is 14 residues.

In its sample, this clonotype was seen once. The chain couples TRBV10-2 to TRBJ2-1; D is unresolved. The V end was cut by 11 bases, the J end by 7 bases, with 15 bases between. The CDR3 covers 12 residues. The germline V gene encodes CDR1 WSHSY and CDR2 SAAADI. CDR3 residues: CASEDLRNEQFF. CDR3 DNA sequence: TGCGCCTCAGAAGATCTGCGGAATGAGCAGTTCTTC.

CDR3 DNA sequence: TGCGCCAGCAGCTTGGTTCTGCGGGGGGTGCCGTACCAAGAGACCCAGTACTTC. This translates into CASSLVLRGVPYQETQYF. The chain joins TRBV5-1 to TRBJ2-5; 8 bases are shared with TRBD2. This CDR3 contains 18 residues. Germline trimming cut 0 bases from V and 0 bases from J; bases unmatched to any gene: 10. Germline-derived CDR1 and CDR2 are SGHRS and YFSETQ.

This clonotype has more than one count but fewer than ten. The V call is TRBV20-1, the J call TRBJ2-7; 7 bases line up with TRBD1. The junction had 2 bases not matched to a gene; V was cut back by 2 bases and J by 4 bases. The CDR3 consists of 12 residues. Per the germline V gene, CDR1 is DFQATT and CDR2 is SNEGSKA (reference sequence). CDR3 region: CSARPTGYEQYF. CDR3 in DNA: TGCAGTGCTAGACCGACAGGGTACGAGCAGTACTTC.

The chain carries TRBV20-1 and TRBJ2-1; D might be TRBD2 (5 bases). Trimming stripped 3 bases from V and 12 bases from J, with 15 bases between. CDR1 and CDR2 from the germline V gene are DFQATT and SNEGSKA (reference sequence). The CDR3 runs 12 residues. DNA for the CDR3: TGCAGTGCTAGTCAGAGCGGTTCAAGGCAGTTCTTC. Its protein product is CSASQSGSRQFF.

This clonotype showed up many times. In DNA form, the CDR3 reads TGTGCCAGCAGCCGTGCTGGGTCCTACAATGAGCAGTTCTTC. Its protein is CASSRAGSYNEQFF. The chain uses TRBV7-2 and TRBJ2-1; D gene uncertain. Germline loops: CDR1 SGHTA, CDR2 FQGNSA. Trimming cost V 5 bases and J 1 base, with 9 bases left between them. The CDR3 runs 14 residues.

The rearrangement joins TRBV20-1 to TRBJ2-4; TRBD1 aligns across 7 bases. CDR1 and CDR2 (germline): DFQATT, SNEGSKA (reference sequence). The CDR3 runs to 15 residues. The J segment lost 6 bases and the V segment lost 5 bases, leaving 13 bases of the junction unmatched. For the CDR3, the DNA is TGCAGTGCTGCGGACAGGCAGCCTTGGGGAAACATTCAGTACTTC. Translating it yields CSAADRQPWGNIQYF.

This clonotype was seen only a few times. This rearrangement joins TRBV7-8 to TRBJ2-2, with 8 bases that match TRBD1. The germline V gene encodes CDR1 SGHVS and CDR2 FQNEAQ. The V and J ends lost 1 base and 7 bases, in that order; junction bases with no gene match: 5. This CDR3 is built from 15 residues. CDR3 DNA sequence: TGTGCCAGCAGCTTAGGGACAGGGTGGAACGGGGAGCTGTTTTTT. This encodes CASSLGTGWNGELFF.

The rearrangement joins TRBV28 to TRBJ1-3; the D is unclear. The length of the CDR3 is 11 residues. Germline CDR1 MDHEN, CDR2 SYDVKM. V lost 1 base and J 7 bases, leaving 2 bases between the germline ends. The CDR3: CASSLFNTIYF. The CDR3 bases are TGTGCCAGCAGTTTATTTAACACCATATATTTT.

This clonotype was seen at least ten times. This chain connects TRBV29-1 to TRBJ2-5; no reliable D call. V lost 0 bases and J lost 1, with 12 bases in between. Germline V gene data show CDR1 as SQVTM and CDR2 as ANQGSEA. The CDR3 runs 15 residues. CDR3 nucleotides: TGCAGCGTTGAAGAAAGAGAGTCCGTCCAAGAGACCCAGTACTTC. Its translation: CSVEERESVQETQYF.

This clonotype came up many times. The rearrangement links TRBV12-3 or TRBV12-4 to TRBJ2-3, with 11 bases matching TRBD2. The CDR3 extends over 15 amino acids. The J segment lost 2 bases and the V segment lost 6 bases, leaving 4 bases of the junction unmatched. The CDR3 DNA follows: TGTGCCAGCAGCCTAGCGGGGGGTTACACAGATACGCAGTATTTT. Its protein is CASSLAGGYTDTQYF.

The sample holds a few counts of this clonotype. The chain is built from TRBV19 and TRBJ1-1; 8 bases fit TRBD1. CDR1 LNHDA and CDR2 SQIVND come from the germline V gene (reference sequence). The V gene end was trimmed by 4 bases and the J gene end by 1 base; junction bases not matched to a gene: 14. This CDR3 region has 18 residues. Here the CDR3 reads CASSKGWDRRASNTEAFF. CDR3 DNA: TGTGCCAGTAGTAAGGGGTGGGACAGGAGGGCTTCGAACACTGAAGCTTTCTTT.

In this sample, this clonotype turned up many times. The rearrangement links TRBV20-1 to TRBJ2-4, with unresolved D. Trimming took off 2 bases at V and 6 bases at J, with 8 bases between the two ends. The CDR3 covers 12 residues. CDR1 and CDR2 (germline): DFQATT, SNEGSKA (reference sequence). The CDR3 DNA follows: TGCAGTGCTAGAAGGACGGGAAACATTCAGTACTTC. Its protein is CSARRTGNIQYF.